Here is one T cell receptor (beta chain) with its context. Its matching antigen is unknown. The V gene's germline CDR1 is LGHNA and CDR2 YNFKEQ. V was pared by 0 bases and J by 0 bases, with 11 bases between. This CDR3 is 16 amino acids long. Here immunoSEQ multiplex PCR was the method, and the copy in TCRdb shows in-frame clones only, minus some. The sample consists of 55,000 to 75,000 clones, 85% of them appearing once. This specimen belongs to a study of T cell responses to AZD1222 COVID-19 vaccine. General study results and limits: Nearly half of spike-specific TCRs reportedly target variant regions that are unmutated in the B.1.351 and B.1.1.7 variants. Spike-specific TCR breadth rose after two AZD1222 doses, and depth rose as well. It was only 6 or 7 AZD1222 recipients who were seropositive at baseline. Repertoires in all cases were sampled only once the peak T cell response had passed.

This sequence was found in an adult in good health. The chain links TRBV4-2 to TRBJ1-1; D gene unclear. The material was peripheral blood, obtained on day 0 of AZD1222 vaccination. The CDR3 DNA reads TGTGCCAGCAGCCAAGATCGCGGCCTACTGAACACTGAAGCTTTCTTT. Translating gives CASSQDRGLLNTEAFF.